This TCR beta chain was sequenced for a study of T cell responses to AZD1222 COVID-19 vaccine. On this clone itself: Its antigen is unidentified.

Findings and limits, study-wide: Per reports, nearly half of all spike-specific TCRs target regions that are unmutated in variants. Most donors were white British, females outnumbered males, and clonal diversity was possibly underestimated.

The CDR3 has 14 amino acids. This table comes from immunoSEQ multiplex PCR, and its TCRdb copy is limited to in-frame clones, with some not included. The table records 180,000 or so clones, approximately 91% of them present only once. The chain combines TRBV21-1 with TRBJ2-1; the D call of TRBD2 is as the table states it, not checked on the DNA. TRBV21-1 is a documented pseudogene. Sample: peripheral blood, taken 28 days after the second AZD1222 dose. This TCR was sampled from an adult who received the AZD1222 COVID-19 vaccine. CDR3 residues: CASSKREGYNEQFF. The CDR3, as DNA: TGTGCCAGCAGCAAACGGGAGGGTTACAATGAGCAGTTCTTC.